This T cell receptor beta chain stems from a study of patients and donors after allogeneic stem cell transplantation. This clonotype was recorded at least ten times. TCRdb reprocessed the RT-PCR reads via MiXCR and lists one record per CDR3 protein. The data hold tens of thousands of distinct CDR3 sequences, with under 7.5% observed a single time. This TCR derives from a human donor who was either an allogeneic HSCT recipient or a stem cell or donor lymphocyte infusion donor (not recorded which). It is not recorded whose cells these are; they may come from a transplant donor. What was sequenced was blood, either unsorted or a sorted T cell fraction (not recorded which).

The CDR3 DNA follows: TGTGCCAGCAGTCCGTCTTTTTTCCCTACCTACAATGAGCAGTTCTTC. This gives the protein CASSPSFFPTYNEQFF. This chain joins TRBV27 and TRBJ2-1; no firm D call. Per germline, CDR1 MNHEY and CDR2 SMNVEV (reference sequence). V was pared by 5 bases and J by 2 bases, with 16 bases between. The CDR3 runs 16 residues.